This passage covers 31 T cell receptor beta chains from one sample sequenced in a study of cytomegalovirus exposure and HLA in healthy donors. Primers for the PCR totalled 60 Vbeta and 13 Jbeta. The protocol was immunoSEQ multiplex PCR, while the TCRdb copy is restricted to in-frame clones and leaves out a portion. Of tens of thousands of clones in the sample, roughly 60% are singletons; the top ten hold 20% to 25%. Sequences were obtained from PBMCs. The receptors were sampled from a woman aged 45 to 65 in good health and CMV-seropositive.

Concerning this clone: This specimen includes other DNA sequences encoding the same CDR3. The chain combines TRBV25-1 with TRBJ2-2, with a possible D match to TRBD2 (5 bases). The ends were cut back, 1 base at V and 4 bases at J, with 7 bases in the middle. The CDR3 contains 14 residues. Germline V gene lookup returns CDR1 MGHDK and CDR2 SYGVNS. The CDR3 DNA reads TGTGCCAGCAGTGAATTCGGGATCACCGGGGAGCTGTTTTTT. Its translation: CASSEFGITGELFF.

In its sample, this clone was seen a few times. The chain carries TRBV5-5 and TRBJ2-2; a weak D match, TRBD1 (6 bases). The V gene's germline CDR1 is SGHKS and CDR2 YYEKEE (reference sequence). CDR3 length equals 15 residues. Trimming shortened V by 3 bases and J by 7 bases, and 16 bases separated the two germline ends. This CDR3 reads CASSYAGTFHGELFF. DNA for the CDR3: TGTGCCAGCAGCTACGCCGGGACATTCCACGGGGAGCTGTTTTTT. Full variable domain (missing parts from reference TRBV5-5 and TRBJ2-2): DAGVTQSPTHLIKTRGQQVTLRCSPISGHKSVSWYQQVLGQGPQFIFQYYEKEERGRGNFPDRFSARQFPNYSSELNVNALLLGDSALYLCASSYAGTFHGELFFGEGSRLTVL.

This clone was observed a handful of times. This likely stems from a read error, as it lies one base from a far larger clone. The sample carries other DNA sequences with the same CDR3. The J gene is TRBJ2-7, the V gene TRBV10-3; TRBD2 matches at 10 bases. CDR3 size: 16 residues. Germline V gene sequence: CDR1 ENHRY, CDR2 SYGVKD. The CDR3 DNA follows: TGTGCCAGCAGTGAGTTCCAGCGGGGGGGCTCGGACGAGCAGTACTTC. Its protein is CASSEFQRGGSDEQYF.

This clone came up a few times. V and J are TRBV7-9 and TRBJ2-1; 7 bases align to TRBD1. Per germline, CDR1 SEHNR and CDR2 FQNEAQ (reference sequence). Trimming took 0 bases from V and 7 from J; bases not matched to a gene: 9. CDR3 length equals 16 residues. CDR3 sequence (DNA): TGTGCCAGCAGCTTAGCGGATAACAGGGGAAGGAATGAGCAGTTCTTC. The encoded protein is CASSLADNRGRNEQFF. The full variable domain, in which reference TRBV7-9 and TRBJ2-1 provide the parts outside the CDR3, is DTGVSQNPRHKITKRGQNVTFRCDPISEHNRLYWYRQTLGQGPEFLTYFQNEAQLEKSRLLSDRFSAERPKGSFSTLEIQRTEQGDSAMYLCASSLADNRGRNEQFFGPGTRLTVL.

This clone was observed a handful of times. The J gene is TRBJ2-3, the V gene TRBV27, with D possibly matching TRBD2 (6 bases). V lost 6 bases to trimming and J lost 2 bases, with 21 bases between them. The germline CDR1 and CDR2 sequences are MNHEY and SMNVEV (reference sequence). The CDR3 is made up of 17 amino acids. This chain's CDR3 is CASRMVGGEGDTDTQYF. The CDR3 DNA reads as TGTGCCAGCAGGATGGTCGGGGGAGAAGGGGACACAGATACGCAGTATTTT.

J is TRBJ1-1 and V is TRBV19, with TRBD1 identical over 12 bases. Germline lookup yields CDR1 LNHDA and CDR2 SQIVND (reference sequence). J was trimmed by 7 bases and V by 5 bases; bases with no gene match: 8. CDR3 length: 15 amino acids. The CDR3 DNA follows: TGTGCCAGTAGTCCACGGGACAGGGGGCGAAATGAAGCTTTCTTT. This translates into CASSPRDRGRNEAFF.

In its sample, this clone was seen once. V gene TRBV2 combines with J gene TRBJ2-7, with 10 bases lining up with TRBD2. This CDR3 has 15 amino acids. Trimming took 2 bases from V and 2 from J; bases not matched to a gene: 3. CDR1 and CDR2 (germline): SNHLY, FYNNEI. The DNA for the CDR3 is TGTGCCAGCAGTGAAACAGCGGGGGGGCCCTACGAGCAGTACTTC. This sequence encodes CASSETAGGPYEQYF.

The chain uses TRBV7-9 and TRBJ1-6; 9 nucleotides align to TRBD1. The CDR3 spans 16 residues. Germline loops: CDR1 SEHNR, CDR2 FQNEAQ (reference sequence). V trimming: 5 bases; J trimming: 7 bases; junction bases outside the gene matches: 9. In DNA, the CDR3 is TGTGCCAGCAGCCCGTGGTCCGGGACAGGGAATTCACCCCTCCACTTT. Translation: CASSPWSGTGNSPLHF. The full variable domain, its missing parts supplied by reference TRBV7-9 and TRBJ1-6, is DTGVSQNPRHKITKRGQNVTFRCDPISEHNRLYWYRQTLGQGPEFLTYFQNEAQLEKSRLLSDRFSAERPKGSFSTLEIQRTEQGDSAMYLCASSPWSGTGNSPLHFGNGTRLTVT.

The V and J genes are TRBV7-9 and TRBJ2-5, with a possible D match to TRBD2 (5 bases). V shed 1 base and J shed 1 base, with 7 bases lying between them. CDR3 size: 14 residues. From germline, CDR1 is SEHNR and CDR2 FQNEAQ (reference sequence). CDR3 DNA: TGTGCCAGCAGCTTAGGGGAGCTCCAAGAGACCCAGTACTTC. Protein sequence: CASSLGELQETQYF.

The rearrangement joins TRBV18 to TRBJ1-1, with D maybe TRBD1 (5 bases). The CDR3 is 15 amino acids. Looked up from germline, CDR1 is KGHSH and CDR2 is LQKENI. V lost 0 bases and J 6 bases, leaving 14 bases between the germline ends. The chain's CDR3 is CASSPPIGGEAEAFF. The CDR3 coding sequence is TGTGCCAGCTCACCACCGATTGGGGGGGAGGCTGAAGCTTTCTTT.

The chain is built from TRBV2 and TRBJ2-1, with unresolved D. Trimming took 9 bases from V and 0 from J, leaving 12 bases between them. Per the germline V gene, CDR1 is SNHLY and CDR2 is FYNNEI. The CDR3 totals 14 residues. CDR3 loop: CASVRAFSYNEQFF. The CDR3 DNA sequence: TGTGCCAGTGTACGAGCGTTCTCCTACAATGAGCAGTTCTTC.

The V call is TRBV7-3, the J call TRBJ1-1; 9 positions match TRBD1. After removal of 5 bases from V and 8 bases from J, the junction contained 3 bases not matched to a gene. Germline V gene sequence: CDR1 SGHTA, CDR2 FQGTGA. The CDR3 loop spans 12 amino acids. CDR3 bases: TGTGCCAGCAGCCCCGGACAGGGGGAAGCTTTCTTT. Translation: CASSPGQGEAFF.

The V and J genes are TRBV11-2 and TRBJ1-6; tentatively, D is TRBD1 (5 bases). This CDR3 region has 17 residues. V lost 2 bases to trimming and J lost 9 bases, with 20 bases between them. The germline CDR1 and CDR2 sequences are SGHAT and FQNNGV. The CDR3 bases are TGTGCCAGCAGCTTAACAGGTCTTCAGGGTCCGAGTTCACCCCTCCACTTT. It is translated as CASSLTGLQGPSSPLHF. The full variable domain, rest sourced from reference TRBV11-2 and TRBJ1-6, is EAGVAQSPRYKIIEKRQSVAFWCNPISGHATLYWYQQILGQGPKLLIQFQNNGVVDDSQLPKDRFSAERLKGVDSTLKIQPAKLEDSAVYLCASSLTGLQGPSSPLHFGNGTRLTVT.

This chain links TRBV5-1 with TRBJ1-2; D gene uncertain. Germline values: CDR1 SGHRS, CDR2 YFSETQ. V was pared by 4 bases and J by 0 bases, with 10 bases between. The CDR3 sequence is 14 residues long. The CDR3 DNA follows: TGCGCCAGCAGCCCCTCGACAACTAACTATGGCTACACCTTC. This sequence encodes CASSPSTTNYGYTF.

Written as DNA, the CDR3 is TGTGCCAGCAGTGAATGGGACAGGGGGAGCCAAGAGACCCAGTACTTC. As protein: CASSEWDRGSQETQYF. The V and J genes are TRBV6-1 and TRBJ2-5; TRBD1 aligns across 11 bases. V was pared by 2 bases and J by 1 base, with 3 bases of the junction left unmatched. Germline V CDR1 and CDR2: MNHNS, SASEGT. This CDR3 region has 16 residues.

This clone was recorded once. V is TRBV7-3 and J is TRBJ2-7, with TRBD2 matching 11 bases. This CDR3 has 15 residues. The V segment lost 6 bases and the J segment 10 bases; nucleotides outside the gene matches: 14. The germline gives CDR1 SGHTA, CDR2 FQGTGA. DNA for the CDR3: TGTGCCAGCAGTTTCGTAGCGGGGGGGCTTGGAGAACAGTACTTC. Protein product: CASSFVAGGLGEQYF.

The rearrangement joins TRBV4-2 to TRBJ2-3, with 9 bases matching TRBD2. This CDR3 is 16 amino acids long. V shed 2 bases, J shed 4 bases, and the junction held 7 bases outside the gene matches. Germline V gene data show CDR1 as LGHNA and CDR2 as YNFKEQ. This CDR3 is CASSQKVGGGADTQYF. The DNA for the CDR3 is TGTGCCAGCAGCCAAAAAGTCGGCGGGGGGGCAGATACGCAGTATTTT.

The J gene is TRBJ2-7, the V gene TRBV2; 9 bases map to TRBD1. V lost 7 bases and J lost 2; bases outside the gene matches: 6. The germline gives CDR1 SNHLY, CDR2 FYNNEI. CDR3 length: 14 residues. The CDR3 DNA sequence: TGTGCCAGCACCGGGACAGGGAGCCCCTACGAGCAGTACTTC. Protein sequence: CASTGTGSPYEQYF.

The chain links TRBV30 to TRBJ2-7, with a possible D match to TRBD2 (6 bases). Germline loops: CDR1 GTSNPN, CDR2 SVGIG (reference sequence). V was trimmed by 0 bases and J by 3 bases, leaving 21 bases between them. The CDR3 contains 17 residues. The CDR3 region is CAWSVRQQEGTLYEQYF. CDR3 DNA: TGTGCCTGGAGTGTACGTCAACAGGAGGGTACCCTCTACGAGCAGTACTTC.

This sequence joins TRBV7-6 and TRBJ2-7, with a tentative D call TRBD1 (6 bases). The CDR3 extends over 14 amino acids. The germline gives CDR1 SGHVS, CDR2 FNYEAQ. Between the trimmed V and J ends, which lost 1 base and 1 base, there was a span of 8 bases. This chain's CDR3 is CASSLEGESYEQYF. The CDR3 DNA is TGTGCCAGCAGCTTAGAGGGGGAGTCCTACGAGCAGTACTTC.

The sample holds a few counts of this clone. The chain links TRBV6-6 to TRBJ1-5, with D uncertain. The germline CDR1 and CDR2 sequences are MNHNY and SVGAGI (reference sequence). The CDR3 totals 12 residues. V was pared by 5 bases and J by 5 bases, with 7 bases between. The CDR3 here is CASSHRDQPQHF. CDR3 bases: TGTGCCAGCAGTCACAGAGATCAGCCCCAGCATTTT.

The J gene is TRBJ1-1, the V gene TRBV30; D is unresolved. Trimming shortened V by 2 bases and J by 6 bases, and 10 bases separated the two germline ends. Germline CDR1 GTSNPN, CDR2 SVGIG (reference sequence). The CDR3 runs to 12 residues. In DNA form, the CDR3 reads TGTGCCTGGAGTACCGGAGGGTCTGAAGCTTTCTTT. It codes for CAWSTGGSEAFF.

V gene TRBV6-5 combines with J gene TRBJ1-3; no reliable D call. V lost 2 bases, J lost 3 bases, and 8 bases lay in between. Germline CDR1 reads MNHEY; CDR2 reads SVGAGI. CDR3 length: 14 amino acids. CDR3 sequence (DNA): TGTGCCAGCAGTTACGAGGTCTATGGAAACACCATATATTTT. It translates to CASSYEVYGNTIYF.

The J gene is TRBJ2-1, the V gene TRBV7-9; weak D call: TRBD2 (7 bases). With 11 bases removed from V and 3 bases from J, the gap between germline ends came to 17 bases. Germline loops: CDR1 SEHNR, CDR2 FQNEAQ (reference sequence). The CDR3 sequence is 14 residues long. The CDR3 loop is CAAPGGGLYNEQFF. Written as DNA, the CDR3 is TGTGCCGCTCCTGGGGGGGGCCTCTACAATGAGCAGTTCTTC.

The chain uses TRBV19 and TRBJ2-7; no firm D call. V lost 0 bases and J 5 bases, leaving 8 bases between the germline ends. The CDR3 runs 13 residues. CDR1 and CDR2 from the germline V gene are LNHDA and SQIVND (reference sequence). CDR3 bases: TGTGCCAGTAGTATAGATCTCGAGGACGAGCAGTACTTC. It codes for CASSIDLEDEQYF.

This clone was recorded a few times. This chain joins TRBV4-2 and TRBJ1-5, with a tentative D call TRBD1 (5 bases). This CDR3 is built from 15 residues. V was cut by 2 bases and J by 6 bases, with 14 bases left in between. Germline CDR1 is LGHNA and CDR2 is YNFKEQ. Here the CDR3 reads CASSQRPGARQPQHF. CDR3 bases: TGTGCCAGCAGCCAACGCCCTGGGGCGCGTCAGCCCCAGCATTTT.

The chain combines TRBV6-1 with TRBJ1-2; the match to TRBD1 covers 8 bases. This CDR3 has 15 amino acids. V shed 6 bases and J 3 bases; nucleotides not matched to a gene: 9. CDR1 is MNHNS and CDR2 is SASEGT in the germline V gene. Written as DNA, the CDR3 is TGTGCCAGCAGAACACGGACAGGGCTGGACTATGGCTACACCTTC. Its protein product is CASRTRTGLDYGYTF.

The CDR3 protein is CASSTGTGYEQYF. CDR3 nucleotides: TGTGCCAGTAGTACCGGGACAGGCTACGAGCAGTACTTC. This sequence joins TRBV19 and TRBJ2-7; 8 bases fit TRBD1. Trimming cost V 4 bases and J 3 bases; bases outside gene matches: 2. The CDR3 is made up of 13 amino acids. The germline V gene encodes CDR1 LNHDA and CDR2 SQIVND (reference sequence).

This clone was observed a single time. The V call is TRBV28, the J call TRBJ1-4; tentatively, D is TRBD1 (5 bases). Germline V gives CDR1 MDHEN, CDR2 SYDVKM. The CDR3 extends over 12 amino acids. V dropped 3 bases and J dropped 14 bases, with 13 bases sitting between them. CDR3 sequence: CASSFGGEGLFF. DNA of the CDR3: TGTGCCAGCAGTTTTGGGGGGGAGGGGCTGTTTTTT.

The rearrangement joins TRBV28 to TRBJ2-7; maybe TRBD1 (6 bases). CDR1 is MDHEN, CDR2 SYDVKM, per germline. This CDR3 has 14 residues. V lost 6 bases and J lost 3, with 15 bases in between. CDR3 sequence (DNA): TGTGCCAGCAGATCTCCGGACAGCCACTACGAGCAGTACTTC. The encoded protein is CASRSPDSHYEQYF.

The chain links TRBV19 to TRBJ1-5; D unclear. CDR1 and CDR2 (germline): LNHDA, SQIVND (reference sequence). V dropped 5 bases and J dropped 11 bases, with 13 bases sitting between them. CDR3 size: 12 residues. The chain's CDR3 is CASSPRSPTQHF. The CDR3 nucleotides are TGTGCCAGTAGTCCACGGTCCCCGACCCAGCATTTT.